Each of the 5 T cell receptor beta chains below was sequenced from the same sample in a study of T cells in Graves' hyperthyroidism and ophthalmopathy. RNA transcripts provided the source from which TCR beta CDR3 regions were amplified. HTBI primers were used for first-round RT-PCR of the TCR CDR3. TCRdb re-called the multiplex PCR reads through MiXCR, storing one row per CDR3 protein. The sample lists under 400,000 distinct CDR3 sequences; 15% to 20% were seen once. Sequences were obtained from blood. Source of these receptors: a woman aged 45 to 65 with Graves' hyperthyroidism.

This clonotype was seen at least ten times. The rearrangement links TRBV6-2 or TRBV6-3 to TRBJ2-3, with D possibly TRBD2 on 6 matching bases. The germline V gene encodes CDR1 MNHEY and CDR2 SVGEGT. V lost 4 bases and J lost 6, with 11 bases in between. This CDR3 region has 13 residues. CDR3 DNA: TGTGCCAGCAGTTCTGGGACTTCGGATACGCAGTATTTT. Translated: CASSSGTSDTQYF.

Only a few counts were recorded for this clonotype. The CDR3 sequence is CSARVPQQGGTEAFF. In DNA form, the CDR3 reads TGCAGTGCTAGAGTACCCCAGCAGGGGGGCACTGAAGCTTTCTTT. This sequence joins TRBV20-1 and TRBJ1-1; 7 bases are a match to TRBD1. Germline loops: CDR1 DFQATT, CDR2 SNEGSKA (reference sequence). Trimming removed 1 base from V and 4 bases from J; junction bases left unmatched: 9. The CDR3 consists of 15 residues.

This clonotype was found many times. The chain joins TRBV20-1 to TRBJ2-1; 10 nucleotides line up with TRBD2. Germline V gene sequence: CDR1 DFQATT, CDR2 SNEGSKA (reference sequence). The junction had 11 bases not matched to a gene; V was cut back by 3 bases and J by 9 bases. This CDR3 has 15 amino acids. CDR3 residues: CSASSLAGDLREQFF. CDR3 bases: TGCAGTGCTAGCTCCCTAGCGGGAGATCTTCGTGAGCAGTTCTTC.

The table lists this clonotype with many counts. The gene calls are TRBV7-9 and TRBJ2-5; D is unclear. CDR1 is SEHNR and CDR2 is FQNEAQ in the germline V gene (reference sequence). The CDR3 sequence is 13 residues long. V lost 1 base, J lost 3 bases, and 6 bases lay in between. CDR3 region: CASSLDREETQYF. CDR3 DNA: TGTGCCAGCAGCTTAGACAGAGAAGAGACCCAGTACTTC.

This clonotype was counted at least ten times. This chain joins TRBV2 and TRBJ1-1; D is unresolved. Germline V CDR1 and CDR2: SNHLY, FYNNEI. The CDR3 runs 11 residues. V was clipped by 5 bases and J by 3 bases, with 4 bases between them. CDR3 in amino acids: CASSRDTEAFF. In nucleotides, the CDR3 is TGTGCCAGCAGTAGGGACACTGAAGCTTTCTTT.